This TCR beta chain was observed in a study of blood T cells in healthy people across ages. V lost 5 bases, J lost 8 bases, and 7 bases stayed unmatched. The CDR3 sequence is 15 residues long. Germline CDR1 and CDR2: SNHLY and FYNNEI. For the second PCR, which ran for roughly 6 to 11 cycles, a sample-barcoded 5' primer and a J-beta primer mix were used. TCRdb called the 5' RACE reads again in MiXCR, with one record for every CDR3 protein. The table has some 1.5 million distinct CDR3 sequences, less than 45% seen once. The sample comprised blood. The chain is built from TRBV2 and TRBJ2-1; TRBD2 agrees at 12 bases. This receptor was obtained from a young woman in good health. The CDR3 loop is CASSKTSGSMDEQFF. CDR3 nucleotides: TGTGCCAGCAGTAAGACTAGCGGGAGTATGGATGAGCAGTTCTTC.